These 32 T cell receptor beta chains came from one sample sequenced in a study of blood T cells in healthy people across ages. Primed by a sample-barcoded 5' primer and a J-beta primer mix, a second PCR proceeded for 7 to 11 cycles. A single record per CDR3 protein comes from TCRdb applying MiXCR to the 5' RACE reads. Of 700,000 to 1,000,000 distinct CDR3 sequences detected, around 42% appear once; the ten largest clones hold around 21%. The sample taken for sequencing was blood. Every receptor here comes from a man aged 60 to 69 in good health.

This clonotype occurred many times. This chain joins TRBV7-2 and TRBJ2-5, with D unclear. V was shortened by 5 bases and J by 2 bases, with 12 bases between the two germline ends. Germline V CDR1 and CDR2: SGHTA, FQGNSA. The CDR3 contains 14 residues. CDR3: CASSLPGSQETQYF. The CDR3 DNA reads TGTGCCAGCAGCCTCCCAGGAAGTCAAGAGACCCAGTACTTC.

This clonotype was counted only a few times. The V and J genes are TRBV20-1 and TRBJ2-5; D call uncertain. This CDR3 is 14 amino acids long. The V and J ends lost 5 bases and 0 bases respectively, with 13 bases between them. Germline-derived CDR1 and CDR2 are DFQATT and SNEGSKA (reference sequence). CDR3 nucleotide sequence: TGCAGTGCTGTCTACACGATAAACCAAGAGACCCAGTACTTC. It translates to CSAVYTINQETQYF.

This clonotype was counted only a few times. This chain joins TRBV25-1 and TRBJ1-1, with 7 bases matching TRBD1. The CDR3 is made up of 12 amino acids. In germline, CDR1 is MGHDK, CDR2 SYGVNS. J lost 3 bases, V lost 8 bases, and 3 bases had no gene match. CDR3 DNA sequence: TGTGCCAGCGGCGACAGGGACACTGAAGCTTTCTTT. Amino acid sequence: CASGDRDTEAFF.

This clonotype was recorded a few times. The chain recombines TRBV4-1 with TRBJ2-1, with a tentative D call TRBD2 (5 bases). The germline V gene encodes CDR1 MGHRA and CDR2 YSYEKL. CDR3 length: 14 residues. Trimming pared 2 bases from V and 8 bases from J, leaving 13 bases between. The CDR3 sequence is CASSQPVRGYEQFF. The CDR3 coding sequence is TGCGCCAGCAGCCAACCGGTGCGCGGGTATGAGCAGTTCTTC.

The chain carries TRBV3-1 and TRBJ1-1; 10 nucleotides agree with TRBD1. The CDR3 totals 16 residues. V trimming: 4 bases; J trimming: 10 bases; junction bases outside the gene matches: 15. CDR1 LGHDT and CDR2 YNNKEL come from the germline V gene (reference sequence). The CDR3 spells CASSLGTGAVTVVAFF. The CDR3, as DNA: TGTGCCAGCAGCCTAGGGACAGGGGCCGTCACAGTTGTAGCTTTCTTT.

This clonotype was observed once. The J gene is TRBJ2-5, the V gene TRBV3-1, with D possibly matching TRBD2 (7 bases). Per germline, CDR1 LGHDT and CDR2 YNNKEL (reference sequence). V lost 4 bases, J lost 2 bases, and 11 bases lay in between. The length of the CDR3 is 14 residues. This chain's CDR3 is CASSPGGRQETQYF. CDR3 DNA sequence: TGTGCCAGCAGCCCGGGGGGCCGTCAAGAGACCCAGTACTTC.

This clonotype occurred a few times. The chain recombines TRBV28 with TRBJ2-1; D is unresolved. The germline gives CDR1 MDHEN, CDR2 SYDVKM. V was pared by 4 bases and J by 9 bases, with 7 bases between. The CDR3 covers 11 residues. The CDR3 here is CASSSLGEQFF. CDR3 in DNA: TGTGCCAGCAGTTCCCTGGGTGAGCAGTTCTTC.

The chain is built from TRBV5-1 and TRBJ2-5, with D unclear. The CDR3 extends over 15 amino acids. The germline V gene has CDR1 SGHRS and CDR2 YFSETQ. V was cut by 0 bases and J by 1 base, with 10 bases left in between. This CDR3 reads CASSLGDFIQETQYF. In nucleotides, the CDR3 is TGCGCCAGCAGCTTGGGGGATTTTATCCAAGAGACCCAGTACTTC. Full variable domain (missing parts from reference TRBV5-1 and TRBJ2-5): KAGVTQTPRYLIKTRGQQVTLSCSPISGHRSVSWYQQTPGQGLQFLFEYFSETQRNKGNFPGRFSGRQFSNSRSEMNVSTLELGDSALYLCASSLGDFIQETQYFGPGTRLLVL.

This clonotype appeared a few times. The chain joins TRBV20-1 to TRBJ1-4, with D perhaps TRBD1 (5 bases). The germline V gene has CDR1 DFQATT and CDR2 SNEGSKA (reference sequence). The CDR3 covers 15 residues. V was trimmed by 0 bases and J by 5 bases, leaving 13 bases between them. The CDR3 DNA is TGCAGTGCTAGAGATGGGACTGCCCGCAATGAAAAACTGTTTTTT. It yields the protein CSARDGTARNEKLFF.

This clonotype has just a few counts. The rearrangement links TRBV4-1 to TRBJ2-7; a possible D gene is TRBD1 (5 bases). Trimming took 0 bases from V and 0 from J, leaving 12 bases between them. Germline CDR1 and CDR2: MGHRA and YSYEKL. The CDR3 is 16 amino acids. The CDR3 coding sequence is TGCGCCAGCAGCCAAGACGCCAGGGCGAGCTCCTACGAGCAGTACTTC. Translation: CASSQDARASSYEQYF.

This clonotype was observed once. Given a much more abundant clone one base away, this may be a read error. CDR3 amino acids: CASSLEVVLAGNTGTQYF. The CDR3 DNA reads as TGTGCCAGCAGCTTAGAGGTGGTCCTAGCGGGGAACACAGGTACGCAGTATTTT. The chain couples TRBV7-2 to TRBJ2-3, with 9 nucleotides matching TRBD2. The CDR3 extends over 18 amino acids. CDR1 and CDR2 (germline): SGHTA, FQGNSA.

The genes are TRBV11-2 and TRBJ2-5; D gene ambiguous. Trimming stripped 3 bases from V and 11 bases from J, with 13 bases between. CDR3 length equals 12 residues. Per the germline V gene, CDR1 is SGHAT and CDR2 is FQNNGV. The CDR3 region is CASSFRPSEQYF. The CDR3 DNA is TGTGCCAGCAGCTTCCGGCCTTCTGAGCAGTACTTC.

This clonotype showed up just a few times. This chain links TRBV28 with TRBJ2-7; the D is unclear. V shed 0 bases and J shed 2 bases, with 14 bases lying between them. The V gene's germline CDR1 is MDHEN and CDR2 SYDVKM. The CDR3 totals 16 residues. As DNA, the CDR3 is TGTGCCAGCAGTTTATGGGGCAGGCTAAATGCCTACGAGCAGTACTTC. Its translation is CASSLWGRLNAYEQYF.

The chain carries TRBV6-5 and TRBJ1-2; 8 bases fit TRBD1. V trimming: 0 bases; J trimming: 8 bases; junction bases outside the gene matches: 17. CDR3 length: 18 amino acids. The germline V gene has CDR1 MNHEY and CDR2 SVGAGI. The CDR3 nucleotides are TGTGCCAGCAGTTACTCGCCCAGGAGGGACAGGCCAAGGAACGGCTACACCTTC. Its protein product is CASSYSPRRDRPRNGYTF.

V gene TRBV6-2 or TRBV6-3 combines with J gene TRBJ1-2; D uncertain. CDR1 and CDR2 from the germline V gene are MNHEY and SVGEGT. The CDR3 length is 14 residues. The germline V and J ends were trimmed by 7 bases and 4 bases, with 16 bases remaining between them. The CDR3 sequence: CASTRMGSFYGYTF. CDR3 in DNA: TGTGCCAGCACCCGTATGGGAAGTTTCTATGGCTACACCTTC.

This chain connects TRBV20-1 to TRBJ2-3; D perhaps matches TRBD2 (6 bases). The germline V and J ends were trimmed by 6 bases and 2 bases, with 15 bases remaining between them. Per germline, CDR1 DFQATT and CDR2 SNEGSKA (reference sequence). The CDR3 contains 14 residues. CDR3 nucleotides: TGCAGTGCCAGTCGGCGGGAAATCACAGATACGCAGTATTTT. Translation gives CSASRREITDTQYF.

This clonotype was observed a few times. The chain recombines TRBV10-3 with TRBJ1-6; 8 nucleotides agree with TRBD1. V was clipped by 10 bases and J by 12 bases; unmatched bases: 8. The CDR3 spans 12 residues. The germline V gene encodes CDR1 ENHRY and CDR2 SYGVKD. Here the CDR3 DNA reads TGTGCCACCCGGGACAGGTTTGAACCCCTCCACTTT. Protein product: CATRDRFEPLHF.

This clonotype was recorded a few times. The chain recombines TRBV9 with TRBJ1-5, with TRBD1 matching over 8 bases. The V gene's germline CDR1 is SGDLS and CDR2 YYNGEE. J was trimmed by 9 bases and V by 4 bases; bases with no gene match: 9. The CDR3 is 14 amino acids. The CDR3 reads CASSSDRAWGPQHF. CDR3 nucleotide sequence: TGTGCCAGCAGCTCGGACAGGGCCTGGGGGCCCCAGCATTTT. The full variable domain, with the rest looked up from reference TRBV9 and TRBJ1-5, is DSGVTQTPKHLITATGQRVTLRCSPRSGDLSVYWYQQSLDQGLQFLIQYYNGEERAKGNILERFSAQQFPDLHSELNLSSLELGDSALYFCASSSDRAWGPQHFGDGTRLSIL.

CDR3 sequence (DNA): TGTGCCAGCAGCTCGCTTCCGAGAGGGGCTTTCTTT. Amino acids: CASSSLPRGAFF. V usage is TRBV7-9 and J usage is TRBJ1-1; D is ambiguous. CDR3 length: 12 residues. Looked up from germline, CDR1 is SEHNR and CDR2 is FQNEAQ (reference sequence). V was clipped by 4 bases and J by 11 bases, with 14 bases between them.

The CDR3 DNA follows: TGTGCCAGCAGCTTGGGAACAGGGGACTCCTACAATGAGCAGTTCTTC. This translates into CASSLGTGDSYNEQFF. This sequence joins TRBV5-6 and TRBJ2-1; 7 bases are shared with TRBD1. CDR1 and CDR2 (germline): SGHDT, YYEEEE. The CDR3 runs to 16 residues. V lost 0 bases, J lost 0 bases, and 3 bases stayed unmatched.

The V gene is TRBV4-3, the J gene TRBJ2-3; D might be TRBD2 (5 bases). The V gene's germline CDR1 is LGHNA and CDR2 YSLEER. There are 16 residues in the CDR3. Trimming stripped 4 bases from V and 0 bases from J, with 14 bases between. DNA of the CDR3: TGCGCCAGCAGCCGTGACTCACTAGGAAGCACAGATACGCAGTATTTT. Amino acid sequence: CASSRDSLGSTDTQYF.

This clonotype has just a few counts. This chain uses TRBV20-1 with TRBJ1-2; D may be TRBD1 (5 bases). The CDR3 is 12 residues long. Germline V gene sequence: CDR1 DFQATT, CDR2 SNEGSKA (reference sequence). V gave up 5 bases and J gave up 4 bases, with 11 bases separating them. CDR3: CSASRGGYGYTF. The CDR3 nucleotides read TGCAGTGCTTCCCGGGGGGGCTATGGCTACACCTTC.

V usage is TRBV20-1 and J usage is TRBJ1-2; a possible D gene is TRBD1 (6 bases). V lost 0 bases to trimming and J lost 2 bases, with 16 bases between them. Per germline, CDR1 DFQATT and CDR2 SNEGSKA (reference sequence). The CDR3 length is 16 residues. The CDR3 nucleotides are TGCAGTGCTAGAGAAACCGGCAGGGGAAGGAACTATGGCTACACCTTC. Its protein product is CSARETGRGRNYGYTF.

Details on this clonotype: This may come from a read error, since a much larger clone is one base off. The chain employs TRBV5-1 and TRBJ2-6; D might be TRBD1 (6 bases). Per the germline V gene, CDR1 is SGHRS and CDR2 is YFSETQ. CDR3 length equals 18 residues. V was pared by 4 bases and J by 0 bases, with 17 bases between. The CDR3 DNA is TGCGCCAGCAGCGCCGGACAGCCGACTGACTCTGGGGCCAACGTCCTGACTTTC. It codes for CASSAGQPTDSGANVLTF.

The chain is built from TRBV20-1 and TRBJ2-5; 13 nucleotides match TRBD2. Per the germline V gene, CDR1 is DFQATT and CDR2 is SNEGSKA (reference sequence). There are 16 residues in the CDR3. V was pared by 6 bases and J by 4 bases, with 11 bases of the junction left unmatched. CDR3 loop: CSAAGLAGTTGETQYF. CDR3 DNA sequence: TGCAGTGCCGCGGGACTAGCGGGGACCACGGGAGAGACCCAGTACTTC.

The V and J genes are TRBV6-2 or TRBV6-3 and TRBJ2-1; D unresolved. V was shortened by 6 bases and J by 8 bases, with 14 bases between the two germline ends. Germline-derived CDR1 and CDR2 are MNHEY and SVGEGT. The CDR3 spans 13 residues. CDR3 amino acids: CASSRISRYEQFF. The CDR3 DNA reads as TGTGCCAGCAGCCGCATCAGTAGGTATGAGCAGTTCTTC.

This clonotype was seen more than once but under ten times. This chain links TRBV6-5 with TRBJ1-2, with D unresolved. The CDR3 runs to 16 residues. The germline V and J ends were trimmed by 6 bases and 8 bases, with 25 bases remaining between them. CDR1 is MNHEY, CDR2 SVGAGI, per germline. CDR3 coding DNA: TGTGCCAGCAGGCCTCCAAGAGGGAAGCTGAAACGGGGCTACACCTTC. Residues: CASRPPRGKLKRGYTF.

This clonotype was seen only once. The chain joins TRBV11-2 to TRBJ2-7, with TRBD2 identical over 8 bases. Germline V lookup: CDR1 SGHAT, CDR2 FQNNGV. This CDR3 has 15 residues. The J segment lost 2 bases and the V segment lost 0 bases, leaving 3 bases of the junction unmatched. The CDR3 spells CASSLELAATYEQYF. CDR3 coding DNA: TGTGCCAGCAGCTTAGAACTAGCGGCAACCTACGAGCAGTACTTC. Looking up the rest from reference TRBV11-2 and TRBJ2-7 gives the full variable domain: EAGVAQSPRYKIIEKRQSVAFWCNPISGHATLYWYQQILGQGPKLLIQFQNNGVVDDSQLPKDRFSAERLKGVDSTLKIQPAKLEDSAVYLCASSLELAATYEQYFGPGTRLTVT.

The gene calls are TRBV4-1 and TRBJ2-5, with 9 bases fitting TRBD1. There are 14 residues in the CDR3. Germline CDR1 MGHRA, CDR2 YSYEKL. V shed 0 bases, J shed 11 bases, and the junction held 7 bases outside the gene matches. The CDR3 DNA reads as TGCGCCAGCAGCCAAGAGACGGGGACAGGGAGGCAGTACTTC. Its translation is CASSQETGTGRQYF.

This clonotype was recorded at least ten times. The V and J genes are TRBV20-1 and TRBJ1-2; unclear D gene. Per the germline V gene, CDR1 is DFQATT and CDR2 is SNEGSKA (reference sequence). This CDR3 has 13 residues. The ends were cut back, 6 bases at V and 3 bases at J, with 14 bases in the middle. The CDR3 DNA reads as TGCAGTGCCACCAGCACGGATCACTATGGCTACACCTTC. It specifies CSATSTDHYGYTF.

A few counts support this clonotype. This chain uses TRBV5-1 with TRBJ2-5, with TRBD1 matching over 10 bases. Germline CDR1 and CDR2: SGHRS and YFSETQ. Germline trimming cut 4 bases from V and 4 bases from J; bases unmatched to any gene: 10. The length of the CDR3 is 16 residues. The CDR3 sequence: CASSLSGQGKRETQYF. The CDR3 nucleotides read TGCGCCAGCAGCCTATCGGGACAGGGGAAGAGAGAGACCCAGTACTTC.

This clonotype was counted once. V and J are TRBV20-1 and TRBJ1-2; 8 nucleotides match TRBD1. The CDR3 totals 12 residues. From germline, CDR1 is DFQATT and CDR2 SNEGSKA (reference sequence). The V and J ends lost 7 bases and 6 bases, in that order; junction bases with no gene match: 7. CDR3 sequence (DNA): TGCAGTGGTCGGACAGGGCGACATGGCTACACCTTC. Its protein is CSGRTGRHGYTF.